This T cell receptor beta chain was sequenced for a study of blood T cell repertoires in COVID-19. TCRdb's copy holds only in-frame clones and misses some; the assay was immunoSEQ multiplex PCR. Of some 150,000 clones detected, just under 90% appear once; the ten largest clones hold over 8.5%. This clone has only one observation. The sample taken for sequencing was peripheral blood. The receptor was isolated from a woman aged 45-65 years with active or convalescent COVID-19.

In nucleotides, the CDR3 is TGTGCCAGCAGCGACAGGGTTTATGGCTACACCTTC. This codes for CASSDRVYGYTF. The genes are TRBV6-6 and TRBJ1-2, with TRBD1 identical over 7 bases. Unmatched junction bases numbered 3, after V lost 6 bases and J lost 5 bases. The V gene's germline CDR1 is MNHNY and CDR2 SVGAGI (reference sequence). This CDR3 spans 12 amino acids.